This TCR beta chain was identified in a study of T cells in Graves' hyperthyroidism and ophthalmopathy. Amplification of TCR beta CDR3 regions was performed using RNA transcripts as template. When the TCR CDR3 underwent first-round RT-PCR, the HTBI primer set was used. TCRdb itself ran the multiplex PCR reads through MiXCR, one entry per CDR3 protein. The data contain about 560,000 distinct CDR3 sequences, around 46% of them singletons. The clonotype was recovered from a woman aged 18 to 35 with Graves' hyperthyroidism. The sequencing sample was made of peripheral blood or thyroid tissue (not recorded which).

The CDR3 bases are TGTGCCATCAGGAAGGGACAGGGGGTCCAGGAGACCCAGTACTTC. Protein product: CAIRKGQGVQETQYF. The chain couples TRBV2 to TRBJ2-5; 11 bases agree with TRBD1. The V segment lost 10 bases and the J segment 5 bases; nucleotides outside the gene matches: 12. Germline V lookup: CDR1 SNHLY, CDR2 FYNNEI. This CDR3 region has 15 residues.